This T cell receptor beta chain comes out of a study of technical replicates of blood from a handful of donors. The CDR3 runs to 14 residues. Germline loops: CDR1 SGHAT, CDR2 FQNNGV. V was pared by 1 base and J by 5 bases, with 11 bases between. Here immunoSEQ multiplex PCR was the method, and the copy in TCRdb shows in-frame clones only, minus some. Here the sample spans about 70,000 clones, 75% to 90% being singletons. Sequencing was done on a sample of PBMCs. This chain uses TRBV11-2 with TRBJ1-2, with D possibly TRBD1 on 6 matching bases. The TCR sequence derives from a human donor in good health. Some clones in this sample may be carry-over from other donors' samples. This CDR3 reads CASSLGNRVYGYTF. The CDR3, as DNA: TGTGCCAGCAGCTTAGGTAACAGGGTGTATGGCTACACCTTC. Together with reference TRBV11-2 and TRBJ1-2, the CDR3 gives the full variable domain: EAGVAQSPRYKIIEKRQSVAFWCNPISGHATLYWYQQILGQGPKLLIQFQNNGVVDDSQLPKDRFSAERLKGVDSTLKIQPAKLEDSAVYLCASSLGNRVYGYTFGSGTRLTVV.